The rows below give T cell receptor beta chains drawn from one sample of a study of CD8 T cells in Susac syndrome. One entry per CDR3 protein, called by TCRdb with MiXCR from the immunoSEQ multiplex PCR reads. The table lists around 130,000 distinct CDR3 sequences, 94% of them singletons. What was sequenced was CD4+ T cells from PBMCs. The receptor set was obtained from a human donor in good health. Both conserved end residues are part of each CDR3. Each record gives: clone size, V gene, D gene, J gene, CDR3 protein, CDR3 DNA. The D gene is left open where the match is weak. Expanded clones are given a class, and other clones once, few, many or no size at all.

-	TRBV9	-	TRBJ1-1	CASSVESQNTEAFF	TGTGCCAGCAGCGTAGAATCACAGAACACTGAAGCTTTCTTT
-	TRBV12-3/TRBV12-4	TRBD2	TRBJ2-7	CASSRERGHSYEQYF	TGTGCCAGCAGCAGGGAGCGGGGCCACTCCTACGAGCAGTACTTC
-	TRBV29-1	TRBD1	TRBJ2-5	CSVEDDRAGQETQYF	TGCAGCGTTGAAGACGACAGGGCCGGCCAAGAGACCCAGTACTTC
-	TRBV7-2	TRBD1	TRBJ2-1	CASSLGSDREQFF	TGTGCCAGCAGCTTAGGGTCGGACAGGGAGCAGTTCTTC
once	TRBV5-1	-	TRBJ1-1	CASSLASGAEAFF	TGCGCCAGCAGCTTGGCGAGTGGTGCTGAAGCTTTCTTT
-	TRBV30	-	TRBJ2-6	CAWSGSWGVSGANVLTF	TGTGCCTGGAGTGGCTCATGGGGGGTTTCCGGGGCCAACGTCCTGACTTTC
once	TRBV10-3	-	TRBJ2-2	CAISERSGDTGELFF	TGTGCCATCAGTGAGCGATCAGGGGACACCGGGGAGCTGTTTTTT
-	TRBV7-9	-	TRBJ2-3	CASSQQDYTDTQYF	TGTGCCAGCAGCCAACAGGATTACACAGATACGCAGTATTTT
-	TRBV7-2	-	TRBJ2-6	CASSRSFSGANVLTF	TGTGCCAGCAGCCGGAGTTTCTCTGGGGCCAACGTCCTGACTTTC
-	TRBV20-1	-	TRBJ2-7	CSASPFSSYEQYF	TGCAGTGCTAGCCCCTTTAGCTCCTACGAGCAGTACTTC
-	TRBV27	-	TRBJ2-7	CATPDRGEQYF	TGTGCCACCCCGGATAGGGGCGAGCAGTACTTC
-	TRBV19	-	TRBJ1-2	CASSISEGGYTF	TGTGCCAGTAGTATCTCCGAAGGGGGCTACACCTTC
few	TRBV5-1	-	TRBJ2-7	CASSWDQVRGEQYF	TGCGCCAGCAGCTGGGACCAAGTCCGTGGCGAGCAGTACTTC
-	TRBV6-2/TRBV6-3	-	TRBJ2-7	CASSYSVANTYEQYF	TGTGCCAGCAGTTACTCGGTAGCCAATACCTACGAGCAGTACTTC
-	TRBV9	-	TRBJ2-1	CASSATGEQFF	TGTGCCAGCAGCGCCACTGGTGAGCAGTTCTTC